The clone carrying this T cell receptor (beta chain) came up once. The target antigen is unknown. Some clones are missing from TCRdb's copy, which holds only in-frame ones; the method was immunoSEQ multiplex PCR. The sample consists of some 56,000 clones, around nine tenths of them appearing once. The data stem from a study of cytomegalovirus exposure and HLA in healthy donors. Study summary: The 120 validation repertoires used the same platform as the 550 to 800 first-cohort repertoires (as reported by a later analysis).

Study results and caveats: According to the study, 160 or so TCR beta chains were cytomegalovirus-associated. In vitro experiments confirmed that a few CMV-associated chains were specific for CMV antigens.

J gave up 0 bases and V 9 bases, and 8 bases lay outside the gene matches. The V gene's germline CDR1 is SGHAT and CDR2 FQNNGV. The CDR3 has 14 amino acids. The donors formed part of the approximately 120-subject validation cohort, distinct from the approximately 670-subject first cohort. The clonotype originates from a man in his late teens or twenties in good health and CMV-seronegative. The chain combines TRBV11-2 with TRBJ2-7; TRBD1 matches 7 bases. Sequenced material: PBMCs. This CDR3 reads CASIRDRLSYEQYF. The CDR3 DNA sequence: TGTGCCAGTATACGGGACAGACTCTCCTACGAGCAGTACTTC.